This TCR beta chain is drawn from a study of blood T cell repertoires in COVID-19. Overall study: Researchers got acute and convalescent COVID-19 samples from the United States, Italy and Spain. PBMCs, B-cell-depleted T cells, or T cells were the source of the cDNA or gDNA that made up the material.

Germline V gene lookup returns CDR1 KGHSH and CDR2 LQKENI. The CDR3 length is 17 residues. V was pared by 3 bases and J by 0 bases, with 15 bases between. As processed by the authors: From reference gene primer amplification, estimates of nucleated cell counts were derived. The assay was immunoSEQ multiplex PCR, and TCRdb's table has in-frame clones only and misses some. V and J calls and clone size are given by that table; D and trimming were obtained from the DNA. The table lists 84,000 or so clones, approximately 88% of them singletons. The sample consisted of peripheral blood. V and J are TRBV18 and TRBJ2-4; TRBD1 is a possible D gene (6 bases). The receptor's source is a man between 65 and 85 years old with acute or convalescent COVID-19. DNA of the CDR3: TGTGCCAGCTCACCTCGGGCAGGGGAACTAGCCAAAAACATTCAGTACTTC. Its translation is CASSPRAGELAKNIQYF.